The 20 T cell receptor beta chains given below trace back to one sample, sequenced in a study of CD8 T cells in ankylosing spondylitis. TCRdb reprocessed the 5' RACE reads with MiXCR, giving one entry per CDR3 protein. In the table there are fewer than 150,000 distinct CDR3 sequences, approximately 7.4% of which are singletons. The sample was blood, either unsorted or a sorted T cell fraction (not recorded which). These receptors were obtained from a female donor with ankylosing spondylitis or in good health (not recorded which).

On this clonotype: An end of the junction does not agree with germline; a read error may underlie this. The V call is TRBV7-8, the J call TRBJ1-6; TRBD1 might be the D (6 bases). The CDR3 spans 15 residues. The germline V gene has CDR1 SGHVS and CDR2 FQNEAQ. The CDR3 loop reads CASSWAGGPGSPLRF. CDR3 DNA: TGTGCCAGCAGCTGGGCGGGGGGCCCTGGCTCACCCCTCCGCTTT.

This clonotype came up many times. The genes are TRBV10-3 and TRBJ2-1; D is ambiguous. Per the germline V gene, CDR1 is ENHRY and CDR2 is SYGVKD. The CDR3 has 16 residues. Trimming took 0 bases from V and 0 from J, leaving 9 bases between them. This chain's CDR3 is CAISESDRSSYNEQFF. The CDR3 DNA reads as TGTGCCATCAGTGAGTCGGACCGTAGCTCCTACAATGAGCAGTTCTTC.

In this sample, this clonotype turned up many times. The V gene is TRBV5-1, the J gene TRBJ2-2; weak D call: TRBD2 (6 bases). Trimming pared 0 bases from V and 4 bases from J, leaving 13 bases between. The CDR3 has 16 amino acids. Germline loops: CDR1 SGHRS, CDR2 YFSETQ. CDR3 in DNA: TGCGCCAGCAGCTTGGGTTGGACCGGGGGCACCGGGGAGCTGTTTTTT. It codes for CASSLGWTGGTGELFF.

This clonotype occurred many times. The CDR3 is CSARGLAGGSGEFF. The CDR3 DNA is TGCAGTGCTAGAGGGCTAGCGGGGGGGTCAGGAGAGTTCTTC. V is TRBV20-1 and J is TRBJ2-1, with TRBD2 matching over 12 bases. Germline values: CDR1 DFQATT, CDR2 SNEGSKA (reference sequence). V gave up 1 base and J gave up 14 bases; unmatched junction bases: 9. The length of the CDR3 is 14 residues.

The table lists this clonotype with many counts. V and J are TRBV9 and TRBJ1-1, with 7 positions matching TRBD1. V gave up 4 bases and J gave up 4 bases; unmatched junction bases: 10. CDR3 length equals 15 residues. Germline assignment: CDR1 SGDLS and CDR2 YYNGEE. The chain's CDR3 is CASSPSGGFGTEAFF. CDR3 nucleotides: TGTGCCAGCAGCCCCTCAGGGGGGTTTGGCACTGAAGCTTTCTTT.

This clonotype was recorded many times. This sequence joins TRBV27 and TRBJ1-1, with unresolved D. The CDR3 has 14 amino acids. V was pared by 4 bases and J by 5 bases, with 14 bases between. In germline, CDR1 is MNHEY, CDR2 SMNVEV (reference sequence). CDR3 amino acids: CASSSLSRGTEAFF. As DNA, the CDR3 is TGTGCCAGCAGTTCACTTTCCCGTGGGACTGAAGCTTTCTTT.

The chain carries TRBV20-1 and TRBJ2-5; possibly TRBD1 for D (5 bases). The ends were cut back, 3 bases at V and 5 bases at J, with 13 bases in the middle. This CDR3 spans 13 amino acids. CDR1 is DFQATT and CDR2 is SNEGSKA in the germline V gene (reference sequence). DNA for the CDR3: TGCAGTGCTAGTTACCAGGGAATGGAGACCCAGTACTTC. This encodes CSASYQGMETQYF.

There are a few counts of this clonotype. The rearrangement links TRBV5-6 to TRBJ2-7; the D gene could be TRBD1 or TRBD2 (5 bases each). The CDR3 is 13 amino acids. V was cut by 8 bases and J by 6 bases, with 18 bases left in between. CDR1 and CDR2 from the germline V gene are SGHDT and YYEEEE. CDR3 in DNA: TGTGCCAGGAGCCGGGGCACGACTCTCGAGCAGTACTTC. Amino acid sequence: CARSRGTTLEQYF.

Regarding this clonotype: One end of the junction fails to match germline, which may point to a read error. The J gene is TRBJ2-5, the V gene TRBV12-3 or TRBV12-4, with 13 bases matching TRBD2. The CDR3 runs to 18 residues. The CDR3 reads CTSSPLTSGGLRGETQYF. The CDR3 DNA reads as TGTACCAGCAGTCCGCTGACTAGCGGGGGGCTAAGGGGGGAGACCCAGTACTTC.

This clonotype was seen at least ten times. The rearrangement uses TRBV7-9 and TRBJ1-1; 8 nucleotides match TRBD1. The CDR3 covers 15 residues. Trimming removed 5 bases from V and 7 bases from J; junction bases left unmatched: 12. The germline V gene has CDR1 SEHNR and CDR2 FQNEAQ (reference sequence). CDR3 sequence: CASSPGQGRLSEAFF. CDR3 in DNA: TGTGCCAGCAGCCCCGGACAGGGTCGGTTAAGTGAAGCTTTCTTT.

There are many counts of this clonotype. The J gene is TRBJ1-4, the V gene TRBV19; D is uncertain. This CDR3 region has 16 residues. The germline CDR1 and CDR2 sequences are LNHDA and SQIVND (reference sequence). V was clipped by 6 bases and J by 0 bases, with 14 bases between them. The CDR3 DNA sequence: TGTGCCAGTAGACACACAAGGCGTGCAACTAATGAAAAACTGTTTTTT. This gives the protein CASRHTRRATNEKLFF. Drawing the rest from reference TRBV19 and TRBJ1-4, the complete variable domain is DGGITQSPKYLFRKEGQNVTLSCEQNLNHDAMYWYRQDPGQGLRLIYYSQIVNDFQKGDIAEGYSVSREKKESFPLTVTSAQKNPTAFYLCASRHTRRATNEKLFFGSGTQLSVL.

This clonotype was recorded at least ten times. The chain links TRBV5-1 to TRBJ1-6, with 10 bases matching TRBD1. The CDR3 totals 15 residues. Per germline, CDR1 SGHRS and CDR2 YFSETQ. The V segment lost 4 bases and the J segment 7 bases; nucleotides outside the gene matches: 5. This CDR3 reads CASSTGQGKNSPLHF. CDR3 DNA sequence: TGCGCCAGCAGCACGGGACAGGGGAAAAATTCACCCCTCCACTTT.

This clonotype appeared many times. The V and J genes are TRBV5-6 and TRBJ1-5; D is undetermined. Trimming left V 4 bases short and J 2 bases short, with 10 bases between. The CDR3 sequence is 14 residues long. The V gene's germline CDR1 is SGHDT and CDR2 YYEEEE. The DNA of the CDR3 is TGTGCCAGCAGCGTTGGGGAGGGCAATCAGCCCCAGCATTTT. Its translation is CASSVGEGNQPQHF.

This clonotype was seen repeatedly, ten times or more. The gene calls are TRBV7-6 and TRBJ1-2; no firm D call. V dropped 3 bases and J dropped 0 bases, with 14 bases sitting between them. Germline CDR1 and CDR2: SGHVS and FNYEAQ. There are 16 residues in the CDR3. The CDR3 loop is CASSFQDRLSNYGYTF. DNA of the CDR3: TGTGCCAGCAGCTTCCAGGATCGTCTTTCTAACTATGGCTACACCTTC. The whole variable domain, remainder taken from reference TRBV7-6 and TRBJ1-2, is GAGVSQSPRYKVTKRGQDVALRCDPISGHVSLYWYRQALGQGPEFLTYFNYEAQQDKSGLPNDRFSAERPEGSISTLTIQRTEQRDSAMYRCASSFQDRLSNYGYTFGSGTRLTVV.

Ten or more counts support this clonotype. The chain combines TRBV5-1 with TRBJ2-3; 7 nucleotides line up with TRBD2. The CDR3 runs to 15 residues. CDR1 and CDR2 from the germline V gene are SGHRS and YFSETQ. Trimming cost V 1 base and J 2 bases; bases outside gene matches: 4. CDR3 sequence reads: CASSLSGANTDTQYF. The DNA of the CDR3 is TGCGCCAGCAGCTTGAGCGGGGCCAACACAGATACGCAGTATTTT. The whole variable domain, remainder taken from reference TRBV5-1 and TRBJ2-3, is KAGVTQTPRYLIKTRGQQVTLSCSPISGHRSVSWYQQTPGQGLQFLFEYFSETQRNKGNFPGRFSGRQFSNSRSEMNVSTLELGDSALYLCASSLSGANTDTQYFGPGTRLTVL.

This clonotype was detected many times. The chain is built from TRBV21-1 and TRBJ2-7. TRBV21-1 represents a pseudogene. The CDR3 loop spans 12 amino acids. The CDR3 protein is CASSKGAYEQYF. Here the CDR3 DNA reads TGTGCCAGCAGCAAAGGGGCCTACGAGCAGTACTTC.

This clonotype has ten or more counts. This chain links TRBV6-1 with TRBJ1-3; TRBD1 aligns across 10 bases. V shed 6 bases and J 4 bases; nucleotides not matched to a gene: 3. The CDR3 runs to 14 residues. Germline CDR1 reads MNHNS; CDR2 reads SASEGT. Here the CDR3 reads CASSDRGRGNTIYF. The CDR3 DNA is TGTGCCAGCAGCGACAGGGGGCGAGGAAACACCATATATTTT.

In this sample, this clonotype turned up many times. This sequence joins TRBV9 and TRBJ1-2; D gene ambiguous. In germline, CDR1 is SGDLS, CDR2 YYNGEE. Trimming took 0 bases from V and 0 from J, leaving 9 bases between them. The CDR3 totals 15 residues. The CDR3 region has the DNA TGTGCCAGCAGCGTAGACCCAGGTCCTAACTATGGCTACACCTTC. Amino acids: CASSVDPGPNYGYTF.

This clonotype was detected many times. The chain is built from TRBV5-1 and TRBJ1-1; tentatively, D is TRBD1 (6 bases). V was clipped by 4 bases and J by 0 bases, with 13 bases between them. The CDR3 length is 15 residues. The germline gives CDR1 SGHRS, CDR2 YFSETQ. CDR3 nucleotides: TGCGCCAGCAGCGGGGGACACCACTTGAACACTGAAGCTTTCTTT. It translates to CASSGGHHLNTEAFF.

Many counts were recorded for this clonotype. The chain couples TRBV12-5 to TRBJ2-5, with D perhaps matching TRBD1 or TRBD2 (5 bases each). CDR3 length: 13 residues. In germline, CDR1 is LGHNT, CDR2 FRNRAP. The ends were cut back, 6 bases at V and 1 base at J, with 9 bases in the middle. Written as DNA, the CDR3 is TGTGCTAGTGGCCCCGGGACCCAAGAGACCCAGTACTTC. Translating gives CASGPGTQETQYF.